The 22 T cell receptor beta chains in this list originate from one sample, sequenced in a study of T-cell memory formation after mild COVID-19. Via MiXCR, TCRdb re-called the 5' RACE reads, giving one row per CDR3 protein. The table lists some 490,000 distinct CDR3 sequences, around a sixth of them singletons. The sample was PBMCs or a T cell subset sorted from them (not recorded which). The origin of the receptors is an adult woman who had mild COVID-19 (a few samples of this study predate the infection). Cell type and time point are not known.

This clonotype was detected only a few times. The rearrangement uses TRBV7-2 and TRBJ2-1; 11 nucleotides match TRBD2. The V segment lost 4 bases and the J segment 2 bases; nucleotides outside the gene matches: 4. CDR3 length: 16 amino acids. Per germline, CDR1 SGHTA and CDR2 FQGNSA. The CDR3 DNA reads as TGTGCCAGCAGCTCACGGACTAGCGGGCCCTACAATGAGCAGTTCTTC. This codes for CASSSRTSGPYNEQFF.

The chain links TRBV6-1 to TRBJ2-2, with D perhaps TRBD1 (6 bases). CDR1 is MNHNS, CDR2 SASEGT, per germline. CDR3 size: 15 residues. V lost 6 bases, J lost 2 bases, and 13 bases lay in between. DNA of the CDR3: TGTGCCAGCAGAATCGACAGGCTTAACACCGGGGAGCTGTTTTTT. Translated: CASRIDRLNTGELFF.

Only a few counts were recorded for this clonotype. This chain links TRBV12-3 or TRBV12-4 with TRBJ1-2; no definite D call. CDR3 length equals 17 residues. Trimming left V 1 base short and J 8 bases short, with 23 bases between. The chain's CDR3 is CASSLGRRPTNIQGYTF. As DNA, the CDR3 is TGTGCCAGCAGTTTAGGGAGAAGGCCGACGAATATCCAGGGCTACACCTTC.

V is TRBV9 and J is TRBJ2-1, with a weak D call TRBD2 (6 bases). The germline V and J ends were trimmed by 3 bases and 8 bases, with 15 bases remaining between them. The CDR3 contains 14 residues. Germline loops: CDR1 SGDLS, CDR2 YYNGEE. CDR3 nucleotide sequence: TGTGCCAGCAGCGAGGAGGGTCTAAGGGATGAGCAGTTCTTC. Protein: CASSEEGLRDEQFF.

The CDR3 loop is CSAISGVNQPQHF. In nucleotides, the CDR3 is TGCAGTGCCATTTCGGGGGTCAATCAGCCCCAGCATTTT. The rearrangement links TRBV20-1 to TRBJ1-5; tentatively, D is TRBD1 (5 bases). The CDR3 sequence is 13 residues long. CDR1 is DFQATT and CDR2 is SNEGSKA in the germline V gene (reference sequence). With 6 bases removed from V and 3 bases from J, the gap between germline ends came to 12 bases.

The table lists this clonotype with a few counts. This sequence joins TRBV7-2 and TRBJ2-7, with 7 bases lining up with TRBD2. Per the germline V gene, CDR1 is SGHTA and CDR2 is FQGNSA. CDR3 length: 14 amino acids. J lost 7 bases, V lost 0 bases, and 6 bases had no gene match. Here the CDR3 reads CASSLARETVEQYF. The CDR3 bases are TGTGCCAGCAGCTTAGCGCGGGAGACGGTAGAGCAGTACTTC.

In DNA form, the CDR3 reads TGTGCCAGCAGTCGGGACAGGGTTCCCCCTGAAGCTTTCTTT. As protein: CASSRDRVPPEAFF. The chain carries TRBV6-1 and TRBJ1-1, with TRBD1 matching over 9 bases. The CDR3 has 14 residues. The V gene end was trimmed by 5 bases and the J gene end by 6 bases; junction bases not matched to a gene: 7. The V gene's germline CDR1 is MNHNS and CDR2 SASEGT.

This clonotype was seen more than once but under ten times. The chain uses TRBV5-1 and TRBJ1-2; D may be TRBD1 (5 bases). CDR1 SGHRS and CDR2 YFSETQ come from the germline V gene. The CDR3 consists of 14 residues. Between the trimmed V and J ends, which lost 2 bases and 6 bases, there was a span of 14 bases. The CDR3, as DNA: TGCGCCAGCAGCTTTATAGGGGTTCTGGATGGCTACACCTTC. Translated: CASSFIGVLDGYTF.

The genes are TRBV2 and TRBJ1-2; D is uncertain. Looked up from germline, CDR1 is SNHLY and CDR2 is FYNNEI. The germline V and J ends were trimmed by 6 bases and 3 bases, with 14 bases remaining between them. The CDR3 totals 14 residues. CDR3 in DNA: TGTGCCAGCAGACGCCCTTTACAAGACTATGGCTACACCTTC. Its translation is CASRRPLQDYGYTF.

This clonotype was seen at least ten times. Germline and junction disagree at one end, which may indicate a read error. The CDR3 nucleotides read TGCGCCAGCAGCTTATCCGGGACAGGCGGCTACGAGCAGTACTTC. Its protein product is CASSLSGTGGYEQYF. This sequence joins TRBV12-3 or TRBV12-4 and TRBJ2-7, with 8 bases aligning to TRBD1. The CDR3 extends over 15 amino acids.

The CDR3 is CASSSGTRVTGELFF. CDR3 coding DNA: TGTGCCAGCAGCTCCGGGACCCGGGTCACCGGGGAGCTGTTTTTT. The chain recombines TRBV11-2 with TRBJ2-2, with D possibly called TRBD1 or TRBD2 (5 bases each). V was shortened by 4 bases and J by 4 bases, with 13 bases between the two germline ends. Germline V gives CDR1 SGHAT, CDR2 FQNNGV. The CDR3 loop spans 15 amino acids. Variable domain in full (rest from reference TRBV11-2 and TRBJ2-2): EAGVAQSPRYKIIEKRQSVAFWCNPISGHATLYWYQQILGQGPKLLIQFQNNGVVDDSQLPKDRFSAERLKGVDSTLKIQPAKLEDSAVYLCASSSGTRVTGELFFGEGSRLTVL.

This chain connects TRBV24-1 to TRBJ1-1, with D possibly matching TRBD1 (6 bases). CDR3 size: 14 residues. CDR1 and CDR2 from the germline V gene are KGHDR and SFDVKD. V was cut by 3 bases and J by 1 base, with 8 bases left in between. The CDR3 nucleotides are TGTGCCACCAGTGATGGGGGGCCGAACACTGAAGCTTTCTTT. Its translation is CATSDGGPNTEAFF.

This clonotype was seen only a few times. This chain links TRBV7-9 with TRBJ1-4; no reliable D call. From germline, CDR1 is SEHNR and CDR2 FQNEAQ (reference sequence). The CDR3 length is 15 residues. V was shortened by 6 bases and J by 1 base, with 12 bases between the two germline ends. CDR3 in amino acids: CASSGTSRTNEKLFF. In nucleotides, the CDR3 is TGTGCCAGCAGTGGAACTTCGAGAACTAATGAAAAACTGTTTTTT.

V is TRBV6-6 and J is TRBJ2-7, with D perhaps matching TRBD2 (5 bases). The length of the CDR3 is 14 residues. Trimming stripped 0 bases from V and 7 bases from J, with 13 bases between. CDR1 is MNHNY, CDR2 SVGAGI, per germline (reference sequence). CDR3 DNA sequence: TGTGCCAGCAGTTACTCGATTCTAGCTGGGGAGCAGTACTTC. This codes for CASSYSILAGEQYF.

This clonotype was detected only a few times. V is TRBV12-1 and J is TRBJ1-6. TRBV12-1 is a pseudogene segment. This CDR3 comprises 18 residues. The DNA of the CDR3 is TGTGCCAGCAGCTTTGGACCGGGAGGGGGTTATCCTAATTCACCCCTCCACTTT. Protein sequence: CASSFGPGGGYPNSPLHF.

The chain employs TRBV5-4 and TRBJ2-7; TRBD2 matches 8 bases. Looked up from germline, CDR1 is SGHNT and CDR2 is YYREEE (reference sequence). Losses at the gene ends were 4 bases for V and 2 bases for J; bases not matched to a gene: 5. CDR3 length: 14 amino acids. As DNA, the CDR3 is TGTGCCAGCAGCCCCGGGGGGGCAACCTACGAGCAGTACTTC. Translating gives CASSPGGATYEQYF.

The table lists this clonotype with a few counts. The chain joins TRBV19 to TRBJ2-5; no definite D call. Looked up from germline, CDR1 is LNHDA and CDR2 is SQIVND (reference sequence). This CDR3 is 14 amino acids long. Trimming pared 4 bases from V and 5 bases from J, leaving 14 bases between. The CDR3: CASSTSPARETQYF. The CDR3 DNA sequence: TGTGCCAGTAGTACCTCTCCTGCGCGTGAGACCCAGTACTTC. Together with reference TRBV19 and TRBJ2-5, the CDR3 gives the full variable domain: DGGITQSPKYLFRKEGQNVTLSCEQNLNHDAMYWYRQDPGQGLRLIYYSQIVNDFQKGDIAEGYSVSREKKESFPLTVTSAQKNPTAFYLCASSTSPARETQYFGPGTRLLVL.

This clonotype was picked up a small number of times. This chain links TRBV4-1 with TRBJ2-5; TRBD1 matches at 10 bases. From germline, CDR1 is MGHRA and CDR2 YSYEKL. This CDR3 has 15 amino acids. The V segment lost 6 bases and the J segment 3 bases; nucleotides outside the gene matches: 7. CDR3 nucleotide sequence: TGCGCCAGCAGTCTCACCGGGACAGGGGAAGAGACCCAGTACTTC. It is translated as CASSLTGTGEETQYF.

The rearrangement uses TRBV12-3 or TRBV12-4 and TRBJ2-7, with a tentative D call TRBD2 (6 bases). The V end lost 1 base, the J end lost 1 base, and 11 bases lay between the germline ends. CDR3 length: 15 residues. The CDR3, as DNA: TGTGCCAGCAGTTTAGGGGGGGTACTTTCCTACGAGCAGTACTTC. This gives the protein CASSLGGVLSYEQYF.

This clonotype was observed a few times. The chain couples TRBV20-1 to TRBJ2-1; 9 nucleotides line up with TRBD2. Germline V gene sequence: CDR1 DFQATT, CDR2 SNEGSKA (reference sequence). The CDR3 is made up of 15 amino acids. V was pared by 6 bases and J by 4 bases, with 10 bases of the junction left unmatched. The CDR3 nucleotides read TGCAGTGCCCCCCGGGCTAGCGGGGATTACAATGAGCAGTTCTTC. It encodes CSAPRASGDYNEQFF.

The sample holds many counts of this clonotype. V and J are TRBV12-3 or TRBV12-4 and TRBJ2-1; D call uncertain. The CDR3 has 14 residues. Trimming shortened V by 9 bases and J by 7 bases, and 19 bases separated the two germline ends. Here the CDR3 DNA reads TGTGCCAGTTCCGTCGGGCTAGATAGGAATGAGCAGTTCTTC. Its translation: CASSVGLDRNEQFF.

This chain links TRBV6-5 with TRBJ2-7, with 15 bases that match TRBD2. The CDR3 contains 16 residues. With 6 bases clipped from V and 4 bases from J, the junction kept 7 bases outside the gene matches. CDR1 MNHEY and CDR2 SVGAGI come from the germline V gene. This CDR3 is CASSAGLAGGHYEQYF. CDR3 bases: TGTGCCAGCAGCGCGGGACTAGCGGGAGGACATTACGAGCAGTACTTC.